This T cell receptor beta chain was captured by sequencing in a study of T cells in Graves' hyperthyroidism and ophthalmopathy. The source material, RNA transcripts, was used to amplify TCR beta CDR3 regions. Carried out on the TCR CDR3, a first-round RT-PCR used the HTBI primer set. Using its own MiXCR run on the multiplex PCR reads, TCRdb lists one record per CDR3 protein. The sample shows roughly 300,000 distinct CDR3 sequences, approximately 18% of them seen only once. Looked up from germline, CDR1 is MNHNS and CDR2 is SASEGT. The length of the CDR3 is 15 residues. The V and J ends lost 6 bases and 4 bases respectively, with 18 bases between them. Among the patients, aged 18 to 65, hyperthyroidism was newly diagnosed and had lasted under 2 months. This clonotype was seen many times.

The chain carries TRBV6-1 and TRBJ1-1, with D possibly matching TRBD1 (6 bases). This sequence was found in a woman aged 45-60 years with Graves' hyperthyroidism. Source material: blood. This CDR3 is CASSPDRPLGTEAFF. CDR3 DNA sequence: TGTGCCAGCAGCCCAGACAGGCCGCTGGGCACTGAAGCTTTCTTT.